This record covers a single T cell receptor beta chain. Its specificity is unknown. Here immunoSEQ multiplex PCR was the method, and the copy in TCRdb shows in-frame clones only, minus some. The sample contains 130,000 or so clones, 80% to 90% of which appear only once. These data are taken from a study of cytomegalovirus exposure and HLA in healthy donors. General study results and limits: For most TCR sequences rarity was the rule, although some public TCRs occurred in many donors. First-cohort TCR clusters tended to co-occur in the 130 or so validation repertoires, a later analysis found. The study flagged 150 to 200 TCR beta chains as cytomegalovirus-associated. In vitro, three CMV-associated chains proved specific for CMV antigens.

The V and J ends lost 1 base and 1 base respectively, with 13 bases between them. Germline lookup yields CDR1 MGHRA and CDR2 YSYEKL. The CDR3 spans 17 residues. V usage is TRBV4-1 and J usage is TRBJ1-4, with D possibly matching TRBD1 (6 bases). Sample: PBMCs. The clonotype originates from a woman in her late teens or twenties in good health and CMV-seronegative. CDR3 loop: CASSQASPRGTNEKLFF. DNA of the CDR3: TGCGCCAGCAGCCAAGCCTCCCCCAGGGGAACTAATGAAAAACTGTTTTTT.